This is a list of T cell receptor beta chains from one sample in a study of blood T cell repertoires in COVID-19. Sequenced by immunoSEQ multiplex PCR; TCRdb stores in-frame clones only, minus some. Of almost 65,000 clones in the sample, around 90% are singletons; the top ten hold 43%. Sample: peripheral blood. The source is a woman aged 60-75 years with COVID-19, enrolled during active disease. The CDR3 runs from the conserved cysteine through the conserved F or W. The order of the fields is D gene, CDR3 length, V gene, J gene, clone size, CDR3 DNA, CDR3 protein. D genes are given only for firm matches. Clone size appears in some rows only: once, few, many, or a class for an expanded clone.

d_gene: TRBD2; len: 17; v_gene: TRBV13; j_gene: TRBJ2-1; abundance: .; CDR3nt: TGTGCCAGCAGCTGTCTCGCTGGGACTAGCGGCAGCAATGAGCAGTTCTTC; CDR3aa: CASSCLAGTSGSNEQFF
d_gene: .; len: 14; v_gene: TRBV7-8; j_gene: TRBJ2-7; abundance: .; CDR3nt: TGTGCCAGCAGACCTCTTAGGACAGTCTACGAGCAGTACTTC; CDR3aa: CASRPLRTVYEQYF
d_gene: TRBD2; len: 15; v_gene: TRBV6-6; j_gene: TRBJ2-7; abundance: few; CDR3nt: TGTGCCAGCACTCAGACCGGGACTAGCGGGGGAGAGCAGTACTTC; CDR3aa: CASTQTGTSGGEQYF
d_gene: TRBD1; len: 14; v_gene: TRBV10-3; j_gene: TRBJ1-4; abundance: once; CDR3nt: TGTGCCATCAGTGAAGGGACAGGGATCGAAAAACTGTTTTTT; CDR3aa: CAISEGTGIEKLFF
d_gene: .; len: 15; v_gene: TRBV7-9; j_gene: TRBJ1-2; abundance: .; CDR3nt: TGTGCCAGCAGCTTAGGAGTATCAGGATCCTATGGCTACACCTTC; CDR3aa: CASSLGVSGSYGYTF
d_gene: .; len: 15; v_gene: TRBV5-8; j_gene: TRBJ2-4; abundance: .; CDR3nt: TGTGCCAGCAGCTTGGGGCAGGGTGGGAAAAACATTCAGTACTTC; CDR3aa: CASSLGQGGKNIQYF
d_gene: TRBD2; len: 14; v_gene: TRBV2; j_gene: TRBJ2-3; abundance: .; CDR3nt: TGTGCCAGCAGTGGGGCGGGAGGCACAGATACGCAGTATTTT; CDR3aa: CASSGAGGTDTQYF
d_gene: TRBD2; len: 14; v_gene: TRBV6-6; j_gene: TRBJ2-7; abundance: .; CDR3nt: TGTGCCAGCAGTTTAGGACTAGCGGGGTACGAACAGTACTTC; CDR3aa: CASSLGLAGYEQYF
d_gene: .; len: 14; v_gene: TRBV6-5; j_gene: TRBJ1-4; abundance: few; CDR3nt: TGTGCCAGCAGTCCACCGGGTCCAAATGAAAAACTGTTTTTT; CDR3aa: CASSPPGPNEKLFF
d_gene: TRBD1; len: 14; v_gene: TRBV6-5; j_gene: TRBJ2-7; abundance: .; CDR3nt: TGTGCCAGCAGTTACACACCGGACAGGGGGCGGCAGTACTTC; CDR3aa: CASSYTPDRGRQYF
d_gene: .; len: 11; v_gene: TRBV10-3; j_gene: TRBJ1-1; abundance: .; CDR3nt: TGTGCCATCAGTTCCTACACTGAAGCTTTCTTT; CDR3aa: CAISSYTEAFF
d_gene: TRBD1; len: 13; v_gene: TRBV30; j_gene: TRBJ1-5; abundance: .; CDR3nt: TGTGCCTGGAGTCCACAGGGGGATCAGCCCCAGCATTTT; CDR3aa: CAWSPQGDQPQHF
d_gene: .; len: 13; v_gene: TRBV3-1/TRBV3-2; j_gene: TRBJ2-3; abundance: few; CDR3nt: TGTGCCAGCAGCCAACAGGGCACAGATACGCAGTATTTT; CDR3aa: CASSQQGTDTQYF